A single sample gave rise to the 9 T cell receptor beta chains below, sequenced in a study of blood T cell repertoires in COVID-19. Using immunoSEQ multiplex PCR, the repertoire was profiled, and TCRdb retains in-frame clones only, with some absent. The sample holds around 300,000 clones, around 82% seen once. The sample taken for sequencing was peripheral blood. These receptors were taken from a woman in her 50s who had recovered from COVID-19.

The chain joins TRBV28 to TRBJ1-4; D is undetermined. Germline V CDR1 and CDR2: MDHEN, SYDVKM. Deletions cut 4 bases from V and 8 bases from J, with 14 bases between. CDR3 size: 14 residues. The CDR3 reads CASSSGREGEKLFF. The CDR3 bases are TGTGCCAGCAGTTCTGGTAGGGAGGGAGAAAAACTGTTTTTT.

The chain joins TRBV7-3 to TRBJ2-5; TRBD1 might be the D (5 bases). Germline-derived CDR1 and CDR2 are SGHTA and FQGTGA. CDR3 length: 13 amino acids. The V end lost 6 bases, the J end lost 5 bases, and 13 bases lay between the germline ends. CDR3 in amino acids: CASSKGAGETQYF. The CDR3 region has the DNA TGTGCCAGCAGTAAAGGGGCTGGTGAGACCCAGTACTTC.

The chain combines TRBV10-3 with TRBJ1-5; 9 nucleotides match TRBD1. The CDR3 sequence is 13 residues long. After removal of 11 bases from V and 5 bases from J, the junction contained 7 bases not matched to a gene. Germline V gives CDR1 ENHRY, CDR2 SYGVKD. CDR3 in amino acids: CASRDREDQPQHF. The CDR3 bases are TGTGCCTCGAGGGACAGGGAGGATCAGCCCCAGCATTTT.

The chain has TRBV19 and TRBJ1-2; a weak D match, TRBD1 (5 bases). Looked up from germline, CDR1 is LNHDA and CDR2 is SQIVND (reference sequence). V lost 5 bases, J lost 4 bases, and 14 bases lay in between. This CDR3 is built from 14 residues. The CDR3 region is CASSPLGLIYGYTF. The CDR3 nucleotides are TGTGCCAGTAGTCCCCTGGGGCTTATCTATGGCTACACCTTC.

The CDR3 sequence is CAWSFSQSTDTQYF. In DNA, the CDR3 is TGTGCCTGGAGTTTTAGCCAATCCACAGATACGCAGTATTTT. J is TRBJ2-3 and V is TRBV30; D is unresolved. CDR1 is GTSNPN, CDR2 SVGIG, per germline (reference sequence). The V end was cut by 2 bases, the J end by 2 bases, with 11 bases between. The CDR3 has 14 amino acids. The whole variable domain, remainder taken from reference TRBV30 and TRBJ2-3, is SQTIHQWPATLVQPVGSPLSLECTVEGTSNPNLYWYRQAAGRGLQLLFYSVGIGQISSEVPQNLSASRPQDRQFILSSKKLLLSDSGFYLCAWSFSQSTDTQYFGPGTRLTVL.

CDR3 sequence reads: CASSFQVGGETQYF. For the CDR3, the DNA is TGTGCCAGCAGCTTCCAGGTGGGGGGGGAGACCCAGTACTTC. The gene calls are TRBV7-2 and TRBJ2-5, with 7 bases lining up with TRBD2. CDR3 length: 14 amino acids. Germline V CDR1 and CDR2: SGHTA, FQGNSA. V gave up 3 bases and J gave up 5 bases; unmatched junction bases: 6.

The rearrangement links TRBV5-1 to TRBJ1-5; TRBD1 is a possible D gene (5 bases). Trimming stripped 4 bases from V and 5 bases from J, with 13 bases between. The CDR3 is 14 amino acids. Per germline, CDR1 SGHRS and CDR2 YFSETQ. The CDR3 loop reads CASSPRTMYQPQHF. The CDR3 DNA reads TGCGCCAGCAGCCCCCGGACAATGTATCAGCCCCAGCATTTT.

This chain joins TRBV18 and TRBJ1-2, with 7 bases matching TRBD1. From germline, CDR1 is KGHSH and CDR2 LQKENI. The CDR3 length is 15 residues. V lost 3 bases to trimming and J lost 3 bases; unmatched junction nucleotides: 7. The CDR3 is CASSPPTGPDYGYTF. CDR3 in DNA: TGTGCCAGCTCACCCCCGACAGGGCCCGACTATGGCTACACCTTC. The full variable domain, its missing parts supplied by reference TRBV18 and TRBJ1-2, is NAGVMQNPRHLVRRRGQEARLRCSPMKGHSHVYWYRQLPEEGLKFMVYLQKENIIDESGMPKERFSAEFPKEGPSILRIQQVVRGDSAAYFCASSPPTGPDYGYTFGSGTRLTVV.

The CDR3 bases are TGTGCCAGCAGCTACCACAATGAGCAGTTCTTC. It translates to CASSYHNEQFF. This sequence joins TRBV27 and TRBJ2-1; D is undetermined. The CDR3 is 11 amino acids. V lost 6 bases and J 5 bases, leaving 5 bases between the germline ends. The germline V gene has CDR1 MNHEY and CDR2 SMNVEV (reference sequence).